This TCR beta chain was recorded in a study of beta chain features in type 1 diabetes. Sequenced material consisted of expressed TCRB transcripts (all of the isolated RNA was reverse transcribed). The average read count of naive, central memory and regulatory T cell samples was 3 million to 4 million. Sequencing was performed with immunoSEQ multiplex PCR; in TCRdb, only in-frame clones are kept and a portion is missing. The sample holds around 300,000 clones, under 8.5% seen once. The germline CDR1 and CDR2 sequences are SNHLY and FYNNEI. The CDR3 has 13 residues. The V segment lost 8 bases and the J segment 4 bases; nucleotides outside the gene matches: 5. This clone was seen a few times. Its antigen remains unidentified. Study results and caveats: The naive, central memory and Treg TCRB repertoires of patients appeared to be more similar to one another than those of healthy donors. The study found fewer insertions and more deletions at VDJ junctions in type 1 diabetes patients.

V gene TRBV2 combines with J gene TRBJ2-1; the match to TRBD2 covers 7 bases. Source material: central memory CD4+ T cells from blood. The clonotype originates from a woman aged 18-29 years in good health. In DNA, the CDR3 is TGTGCCAGCCGGGCGGGAGCTTACAATGAGCAGTTCTTC. It translates to CASRAGAYNEQFF.